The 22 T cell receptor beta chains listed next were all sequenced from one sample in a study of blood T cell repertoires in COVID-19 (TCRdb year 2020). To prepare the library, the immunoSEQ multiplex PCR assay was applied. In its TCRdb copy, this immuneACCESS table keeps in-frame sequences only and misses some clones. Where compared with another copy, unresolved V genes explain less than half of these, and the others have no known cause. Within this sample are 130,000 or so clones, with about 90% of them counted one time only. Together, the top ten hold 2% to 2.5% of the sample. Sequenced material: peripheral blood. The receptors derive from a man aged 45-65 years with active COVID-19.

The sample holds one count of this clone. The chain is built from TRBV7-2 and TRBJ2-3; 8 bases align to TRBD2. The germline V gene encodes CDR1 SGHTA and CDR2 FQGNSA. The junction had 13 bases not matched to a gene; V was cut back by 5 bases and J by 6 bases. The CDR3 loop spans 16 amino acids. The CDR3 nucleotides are TGTGCCAGCAGCCGTAGAGGTGGAGCGGGGGTCGATACGCAGTATTTT. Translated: CASSRRGGAGVDTQYF.

The CDR3 spells CASKTGDFSYEQYF. Here the CDR3 DNA reads TGTGCCAGCAAGACAGGGGACTTCTCCTACGAGCAGTACTTC. This chain links TRBV6-5 with TRBJ2-7; 8 nucleotides align to TRBD1. The CDR3 totals 14 residues. The germline V gene has CDR1 MNHEY and CDR2 SVGAGI. V shed 7 bases, J shed 0 bases, and the junction held 5 bases outside the gene matches.

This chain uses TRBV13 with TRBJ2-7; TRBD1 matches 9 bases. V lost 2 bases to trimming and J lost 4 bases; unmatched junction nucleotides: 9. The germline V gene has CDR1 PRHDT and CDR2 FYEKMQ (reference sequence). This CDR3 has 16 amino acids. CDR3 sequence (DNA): TGTGCCAGCAGCTTATCATCCGGGACAGGGAGGTACGAGCAGTACTTC. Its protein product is CASSLSSGTGRYEQYF.

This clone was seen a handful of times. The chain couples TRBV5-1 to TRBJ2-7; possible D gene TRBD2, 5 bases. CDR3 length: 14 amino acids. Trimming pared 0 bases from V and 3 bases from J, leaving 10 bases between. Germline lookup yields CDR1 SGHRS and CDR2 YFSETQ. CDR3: CASSLERDRYEQYF. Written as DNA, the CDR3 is TGCGCCAGCAGCTTGGAACGGGATCGCTACGAGCAGTACTTC.

The CDR3 bases are TGTGCCAGACTCGTTTTTGGGGGGGCGCCCCAGCATTTT. The encoded protein is CARLVFGGAPQHF. V is TRBV19 and J is TRBJ1-5; weak D call: TRBD1 (6 bases). The CDR3 spans 13 residues. Per the germline V gene, CDR1 is LNHDA and CDR2 is SQIVND (reference sequence). Trimming shortened V by 9 bases and J by 9 bases, and 18 bases separated the two germline ends.

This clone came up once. The chain's CDR3 is CASSLPPGTAYGYTF. The CDR3 DNA follows: TGTGCCAGCAGCTTGCCTCCCGGGACAGCCTATGGCTACACCTTC. This chain joins TRBV5-4 and TRBJ1-2; 7 bases are a match to TRBD1. The trim removed 1 base at V and 4 bases at J, leaving 7 bases unmatched. The CDR3 is 15 residues long. Germline assignment: CDR1 SGHNT and CDR2 YYREEE (reference sequence). Combining the CDR3 with reference TRBV5-4 and TRBJ1-2 gives the whole variable domain ETGVTQSPTHLIKTRGQQVTLRCSSQSGHNTVSWYQQALGQGPQFIFQYYREEENGRGNFPPRFSGLQFPNYSSELNVNALELDDSALYLCASSLPPGTAYGYTFGSGTRLTVV.

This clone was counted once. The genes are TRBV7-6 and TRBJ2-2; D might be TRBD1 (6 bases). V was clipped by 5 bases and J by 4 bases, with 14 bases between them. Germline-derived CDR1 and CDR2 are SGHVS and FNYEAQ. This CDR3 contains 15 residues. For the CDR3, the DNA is TGTGCCAGCAGCCAGCCGGGACAAAGCACCGGGGAGCTGTTTTTT. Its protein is CASSQPGQSTGELFF. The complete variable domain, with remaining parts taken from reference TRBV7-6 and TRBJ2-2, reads GAGVSQSPRYKVTKRGQDVALRCDPISGHVSLYWYRQALGQGPEFLTYFNYEAQQDKSGLPNDRFSAERPEGSISTLTIQRTEQRDSAMYRCASSQPGQSTGELFFGEGSRLTVL.

The CDR3 coding sequence is TGTGCCATCAGTGACCCCGGACAGACGTCTATGGACTACACCTTC. This encodes CAISDPGQTSMDYTF. V usage is TRBV10-3 and J usage is TRBJ1-2, with D perhaps matching TRBD1 (6 bases). V lost 3 bases and J lost 10, with 21 bases in between. The length of the CDR3 is 15 residues. Germline V CDR1 and CDR2: ENHRY, SYGVKD.

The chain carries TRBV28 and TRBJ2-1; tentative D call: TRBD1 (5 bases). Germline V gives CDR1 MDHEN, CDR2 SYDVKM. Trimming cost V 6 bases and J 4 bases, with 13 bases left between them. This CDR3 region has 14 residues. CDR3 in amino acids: CASRSPTAYNEQFF. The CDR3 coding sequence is TGTGCCAGCAGGTCTCCGACAGCTTACAATGAGCAGTTCTTC.

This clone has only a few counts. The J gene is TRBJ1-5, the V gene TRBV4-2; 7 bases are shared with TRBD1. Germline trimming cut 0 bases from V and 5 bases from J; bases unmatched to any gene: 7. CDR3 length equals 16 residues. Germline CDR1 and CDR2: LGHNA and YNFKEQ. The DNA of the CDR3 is TGTGCCAGCAGCCAAGATTGGGCAGGGGGGTATCAGCCCCAGCATTTT. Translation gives CASSQDWAGGYQPQHF.

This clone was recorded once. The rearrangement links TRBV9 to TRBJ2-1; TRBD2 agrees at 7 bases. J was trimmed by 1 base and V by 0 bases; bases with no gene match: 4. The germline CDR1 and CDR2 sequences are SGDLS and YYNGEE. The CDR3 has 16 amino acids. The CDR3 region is CASSVVGGGSYNEQFF. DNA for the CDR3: TGTGCCAGCAGCGTAGTGGGCGGGGGATCCTACAATGAGCAGTTCTTC.

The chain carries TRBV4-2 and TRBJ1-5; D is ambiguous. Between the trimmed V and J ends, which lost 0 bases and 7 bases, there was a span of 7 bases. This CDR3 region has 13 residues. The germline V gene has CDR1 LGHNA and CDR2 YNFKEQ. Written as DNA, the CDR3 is TGTGCCAGCAGCCAAGATAGTCGGCAGCCCCAGCATTTT. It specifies CASSQDSRQPQHF.

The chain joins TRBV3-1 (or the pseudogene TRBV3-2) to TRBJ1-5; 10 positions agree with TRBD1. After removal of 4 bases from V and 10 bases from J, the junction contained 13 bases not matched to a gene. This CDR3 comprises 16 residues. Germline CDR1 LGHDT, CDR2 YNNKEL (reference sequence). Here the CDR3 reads CASSPHQDRGVQPQHF. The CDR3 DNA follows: TGTGCCAGCAGCCCCCATCAGGACAGGGGGGTTCAACCCCAGCATTTT.

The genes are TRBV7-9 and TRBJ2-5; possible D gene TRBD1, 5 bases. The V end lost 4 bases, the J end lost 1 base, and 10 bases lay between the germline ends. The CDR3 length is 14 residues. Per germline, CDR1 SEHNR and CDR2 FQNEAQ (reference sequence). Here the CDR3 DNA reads TGTGCCAGCAGCTCCGCCAGGGCCCAAGAGACCCAGTACTTC. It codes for CASSSARAQETQYF.

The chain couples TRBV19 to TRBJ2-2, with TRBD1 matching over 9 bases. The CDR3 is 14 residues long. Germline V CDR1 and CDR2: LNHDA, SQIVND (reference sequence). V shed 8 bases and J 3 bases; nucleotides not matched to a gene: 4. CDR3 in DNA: TGTGCCAGTCGGGGACAGGGATACACCGGGGAGCTGTTTTTT. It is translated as CASRGQGYTGELFF.

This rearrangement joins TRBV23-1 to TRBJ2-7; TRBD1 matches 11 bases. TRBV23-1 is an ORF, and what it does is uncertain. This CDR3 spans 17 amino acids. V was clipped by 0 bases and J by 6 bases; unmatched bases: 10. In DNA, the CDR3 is TGCGCCAGCAGTCAATCAATAGGGACAGGGGGAAAGGGCGAGCAGTACTTC. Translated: CASSQSIGTGGKGEQYF.

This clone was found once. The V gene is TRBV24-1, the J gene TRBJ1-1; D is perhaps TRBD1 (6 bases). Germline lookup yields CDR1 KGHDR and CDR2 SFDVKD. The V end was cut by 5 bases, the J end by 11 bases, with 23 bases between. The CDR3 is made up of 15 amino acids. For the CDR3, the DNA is TGTGCCACCAGTGCCCCATCAGAGGACAGCTTGGAGGCTTTCTTT. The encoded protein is CATSAPSEDSLEAFF.

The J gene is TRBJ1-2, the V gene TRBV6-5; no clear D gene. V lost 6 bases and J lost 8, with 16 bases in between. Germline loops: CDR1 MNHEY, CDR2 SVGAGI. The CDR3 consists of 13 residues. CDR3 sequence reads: CASSYRPEEGYTF. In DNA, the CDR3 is TGTGCCAGCAGCTACCGTCCAGAAGAAGGCTACACCTTC.

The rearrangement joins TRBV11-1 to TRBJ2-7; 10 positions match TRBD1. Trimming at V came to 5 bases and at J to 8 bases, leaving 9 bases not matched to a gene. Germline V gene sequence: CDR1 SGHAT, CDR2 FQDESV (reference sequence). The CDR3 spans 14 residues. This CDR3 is CASSPGQGSTKQYF. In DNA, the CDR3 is TGTGCCAGCAGCCCGGGACAGGGGAGTACCAAGCAGTACTTC.

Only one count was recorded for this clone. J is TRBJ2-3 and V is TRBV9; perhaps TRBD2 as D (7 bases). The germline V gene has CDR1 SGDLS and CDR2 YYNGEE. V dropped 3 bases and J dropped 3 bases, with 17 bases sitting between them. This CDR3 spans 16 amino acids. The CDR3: CASSASGGAPTDTQYF. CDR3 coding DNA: TGTGCCAGCAGCGCTAGTGGGGGGGCTCCTACAGATACGCAGTATTTT.

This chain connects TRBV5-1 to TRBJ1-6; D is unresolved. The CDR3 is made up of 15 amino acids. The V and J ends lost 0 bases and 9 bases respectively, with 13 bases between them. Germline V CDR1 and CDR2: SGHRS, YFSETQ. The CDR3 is CASSLVGLPGSPLHF. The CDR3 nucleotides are TGCGCCAGCAGCTTGGTGGGCTTACCAGGTTCACCCCTCCACTTT.

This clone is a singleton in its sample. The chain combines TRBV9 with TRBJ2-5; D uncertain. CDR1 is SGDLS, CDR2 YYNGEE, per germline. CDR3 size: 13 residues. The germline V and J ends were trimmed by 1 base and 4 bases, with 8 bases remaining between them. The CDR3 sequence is CASSVRSRETQYF. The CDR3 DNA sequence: TGTGCCAGCAGCGTAAGGAGTAGAGAGACCCAGTACTTC.